This T cell receptor (beta chain) originates from a study of graft-versus-host responses after intestinal transplantation. About the research overall: Each of the recipients got a multivisceral, liver-intestinal, or isolated intestinal transplant. Each recipient received anti-thymocyte globulin induction, then tacrolimus and steroids for approximately 3 years.

The germline V gene has CDR1 SGHRS and CDR2 YFSETQ. The CDR3 runs 13 residues. Between the trimmed V and J ends, which lost 7 bases and 0 bases, there was a span of 11 bases. To note about this clone: The antigen remains unidentified.

TCRdb's copy holds only in-frame clones and misses some; the assay was immunoSEQ multiplex PCR. The table includes about 81,000 clones, approximately 90% detected once. The chain uses TRBV5-1 and TRBJ2-7; D perhaps matches TRBD2 (6 bases). Sequences were derived from unstimulated CD4+ T cells sorted from spleen or lymph node cells, sampled before transplant. This receptor was identified in a human donor who was the organ donor for an intestinal transplant. In DNA, the CDR3 is TGCGCCAGCCACCGGGAGTTCTCCTACGAGCAGTACTTC. As protein: CASHREFSYEQYF.